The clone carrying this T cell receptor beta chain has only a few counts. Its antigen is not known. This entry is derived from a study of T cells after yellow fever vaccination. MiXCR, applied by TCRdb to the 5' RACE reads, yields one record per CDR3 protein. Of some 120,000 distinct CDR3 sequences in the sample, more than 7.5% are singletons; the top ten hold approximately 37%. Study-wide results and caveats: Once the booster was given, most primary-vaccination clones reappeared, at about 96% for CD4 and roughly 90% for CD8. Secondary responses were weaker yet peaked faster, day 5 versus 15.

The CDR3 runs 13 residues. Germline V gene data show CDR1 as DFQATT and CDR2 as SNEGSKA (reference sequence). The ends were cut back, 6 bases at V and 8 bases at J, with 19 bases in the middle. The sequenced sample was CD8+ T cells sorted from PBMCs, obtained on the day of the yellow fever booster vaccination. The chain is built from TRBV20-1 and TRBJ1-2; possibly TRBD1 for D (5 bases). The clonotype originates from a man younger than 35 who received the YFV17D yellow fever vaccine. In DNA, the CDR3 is TGCAGTGCCGGGGGTACCGGGGAGGGCGGCTACACCTTC. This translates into CSAGGTGEGGYTF.